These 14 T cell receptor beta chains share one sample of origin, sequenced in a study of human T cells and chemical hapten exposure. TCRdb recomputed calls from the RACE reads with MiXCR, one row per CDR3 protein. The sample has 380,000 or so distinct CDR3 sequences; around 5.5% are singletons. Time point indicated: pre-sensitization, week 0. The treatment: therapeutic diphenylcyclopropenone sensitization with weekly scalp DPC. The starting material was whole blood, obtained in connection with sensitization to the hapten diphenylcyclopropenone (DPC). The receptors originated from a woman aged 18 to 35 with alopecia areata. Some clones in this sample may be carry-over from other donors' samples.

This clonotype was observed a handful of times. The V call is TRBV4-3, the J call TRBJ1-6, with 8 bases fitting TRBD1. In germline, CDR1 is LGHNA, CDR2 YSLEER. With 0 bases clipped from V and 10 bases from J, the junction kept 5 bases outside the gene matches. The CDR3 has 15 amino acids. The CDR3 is CASSQETGAGSPLHF. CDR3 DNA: TGCGCCAGCAGCCAAGAGACAGGGGCTGGCTCACCCCTCCACTTT.

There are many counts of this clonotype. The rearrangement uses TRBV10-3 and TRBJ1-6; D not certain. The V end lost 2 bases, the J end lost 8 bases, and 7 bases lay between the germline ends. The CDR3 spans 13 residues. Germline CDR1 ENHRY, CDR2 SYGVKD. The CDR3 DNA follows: TGTGCCATCAGTGAGAATAGGGATTCACCCCTCCACTTT. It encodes CAISENRDSPLHF.

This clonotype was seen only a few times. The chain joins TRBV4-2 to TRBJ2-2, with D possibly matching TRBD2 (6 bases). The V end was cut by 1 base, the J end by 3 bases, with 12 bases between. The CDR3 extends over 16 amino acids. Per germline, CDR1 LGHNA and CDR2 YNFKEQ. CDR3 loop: CASSQVAGGDTGELFF. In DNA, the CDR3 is TGTGCCAGCAGCCAAGTTGCTGGAGGGGACACCGGGGAGCTGTTTTTT.

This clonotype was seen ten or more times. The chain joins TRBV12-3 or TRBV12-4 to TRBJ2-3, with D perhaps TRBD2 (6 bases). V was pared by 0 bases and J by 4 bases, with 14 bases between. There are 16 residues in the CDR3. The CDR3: CASSLAAGYAPDTQYF. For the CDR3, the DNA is TGTGCCAGCAGTTTAGCCGCGGGATATGCCCCAGATACGCAGTATTTT.

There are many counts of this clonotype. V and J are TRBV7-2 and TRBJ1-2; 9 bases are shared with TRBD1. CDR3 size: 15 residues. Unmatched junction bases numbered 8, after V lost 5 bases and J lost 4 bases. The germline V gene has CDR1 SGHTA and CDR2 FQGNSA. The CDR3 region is CASSPRTGESYGYTF. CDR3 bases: TGTGCCAGCAGCCCGAGGACAGGGGAGAGCTATGGCTACACCTTC.

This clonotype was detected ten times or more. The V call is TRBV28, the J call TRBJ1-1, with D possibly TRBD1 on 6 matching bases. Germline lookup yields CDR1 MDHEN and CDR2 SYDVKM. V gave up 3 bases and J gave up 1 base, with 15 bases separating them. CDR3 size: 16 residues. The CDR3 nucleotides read TGTGCCAGCAGTTTCGGGCAGGGGCGCCCGAACACTGAAGCTTTCTTT. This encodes CASSFGQGRPNTEAFF.

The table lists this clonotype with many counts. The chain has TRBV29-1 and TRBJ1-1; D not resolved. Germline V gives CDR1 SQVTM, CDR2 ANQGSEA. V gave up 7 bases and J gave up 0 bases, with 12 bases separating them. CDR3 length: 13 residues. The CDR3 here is CSGVENMNTEAFF. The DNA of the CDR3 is TGCAGCGGCGTGGAGAACATGAACACTGAAGCTTTCTTT.

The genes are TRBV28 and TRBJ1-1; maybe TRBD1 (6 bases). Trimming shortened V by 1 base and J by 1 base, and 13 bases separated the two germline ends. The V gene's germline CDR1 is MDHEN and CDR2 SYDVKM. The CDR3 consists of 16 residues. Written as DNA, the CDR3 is TGTGCCAGCAGTTTATCGACAGGACCTTCGAACACTGAAGCTTTCTTT. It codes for CASSLSTGPSNTEAFF.

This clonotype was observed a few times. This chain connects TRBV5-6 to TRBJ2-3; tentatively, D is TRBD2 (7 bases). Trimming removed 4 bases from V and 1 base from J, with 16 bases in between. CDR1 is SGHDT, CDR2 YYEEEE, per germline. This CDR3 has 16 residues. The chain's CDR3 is CASSPGGGGRTDTQYF. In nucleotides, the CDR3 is TGTGCCAGCAGCCCCGGGGGCGGGGGTCGCACAGATACGCAGTATTTT.

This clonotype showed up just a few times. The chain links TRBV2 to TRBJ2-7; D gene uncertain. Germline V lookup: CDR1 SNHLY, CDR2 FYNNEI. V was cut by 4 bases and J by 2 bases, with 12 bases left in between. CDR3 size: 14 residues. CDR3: CASSAGSTTYEQYF. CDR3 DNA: TGTGCCAGCAGTGCGGGTAGCACAACCTACGAGCAGTACTTC.

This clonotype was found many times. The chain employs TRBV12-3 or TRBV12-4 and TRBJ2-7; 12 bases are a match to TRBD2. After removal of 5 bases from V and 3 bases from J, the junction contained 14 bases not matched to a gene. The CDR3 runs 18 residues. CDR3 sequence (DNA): TGTGCCAGCAGTCCGGGACTAGCGGGCCCGAACCTCAACTACGAGCAGTACTTC. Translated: CASSPGLAGPNLNYEQYF.

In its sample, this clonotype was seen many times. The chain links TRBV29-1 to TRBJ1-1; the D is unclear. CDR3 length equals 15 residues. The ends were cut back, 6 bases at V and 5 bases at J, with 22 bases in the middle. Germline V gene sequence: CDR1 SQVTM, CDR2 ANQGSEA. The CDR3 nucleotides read TGCAGCGTCATCAAAGCGGCAGACGGGATGACTGAAGCTTTCTTT. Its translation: CSVIKAADGMTEAFF.

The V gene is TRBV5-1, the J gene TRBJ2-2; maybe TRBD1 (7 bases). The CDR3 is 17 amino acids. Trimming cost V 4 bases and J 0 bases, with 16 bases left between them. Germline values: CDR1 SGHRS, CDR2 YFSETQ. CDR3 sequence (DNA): TGCGCCAGCAGCCTCAGGAGGGGGCCAACGAACACCGGGGAGCTGTTTTTT. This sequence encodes CASSLRRGPTNTGELFF.

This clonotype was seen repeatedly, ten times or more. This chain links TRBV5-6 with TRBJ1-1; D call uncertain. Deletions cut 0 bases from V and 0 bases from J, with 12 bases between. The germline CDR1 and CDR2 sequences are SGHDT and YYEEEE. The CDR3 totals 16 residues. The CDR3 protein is CASSLDPIPMNTEAFF. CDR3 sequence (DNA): TGTGCCAGCAGCTTGGACCCGATCCCTATGAACACTGAAGCTTTCTTT.